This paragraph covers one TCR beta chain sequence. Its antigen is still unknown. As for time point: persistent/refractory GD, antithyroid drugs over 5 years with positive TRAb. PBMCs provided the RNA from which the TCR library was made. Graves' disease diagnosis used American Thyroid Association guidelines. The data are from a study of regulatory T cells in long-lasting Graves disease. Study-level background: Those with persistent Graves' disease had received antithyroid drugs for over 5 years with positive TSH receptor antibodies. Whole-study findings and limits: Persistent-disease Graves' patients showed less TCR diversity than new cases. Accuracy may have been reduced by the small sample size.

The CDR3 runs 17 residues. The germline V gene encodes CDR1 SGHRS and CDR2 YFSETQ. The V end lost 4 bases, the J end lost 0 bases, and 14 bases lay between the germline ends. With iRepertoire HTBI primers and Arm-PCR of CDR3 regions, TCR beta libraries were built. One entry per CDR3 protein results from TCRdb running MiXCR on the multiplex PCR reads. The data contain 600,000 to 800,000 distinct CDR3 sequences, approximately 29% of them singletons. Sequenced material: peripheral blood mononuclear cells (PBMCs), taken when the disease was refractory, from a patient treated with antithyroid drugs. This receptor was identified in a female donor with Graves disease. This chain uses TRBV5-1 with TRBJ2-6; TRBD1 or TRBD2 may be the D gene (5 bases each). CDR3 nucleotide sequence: TGCGCCAGCAGCGGCGTCGGGACGACCTCTGGGGCCAACGTCCTGACTTTC. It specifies CASSGVGTTSGANVLTF.